This T cell receptor (beta chain) was identified in a study of blood T cell repertoires in COVID-19. The overall study: COVID-19 samples, acute and convalescent, were from the United States, Italy and Spain. T cells, B-cell-depleted T cells, or PBMCs provided the cDNA or gDNA that served as material.

Recovered participants had two consecutive negative NP/OP PCR tests, healthcare professional clearance, or symptom resolution. Libraries were prepared by immunoSEQ multiplex PCR; TCRdb keeps only in-frame clonotypes and omits some of them. Among approximately 180,000 clones listed, roughly 82% were seen once. This clone was seen a single time. Germline CDR1 reads MGHDK; CDR2 reads SYGVNS. Trimming took off 2 bases at V and 3 bases at J, with 16 bases between the two ends. The CDR3 totals 16 residues. The chain is built from TRBV25-1 and TRBJ1-2; tentatively, D is TRBD1 (5 bases). The sequencing input was PBMCs or T cells enriched from blood (not recorded which). The clonotype originates from a man between 50 and 59 years old who had recovered from COVID-19. CDR3: CASSERGSGLDYGYTF. The CDR3, as DNA: TGTGCCAGCAGTGAACGGGGGTCGGGGCTGGACTATGGCTACACCTTC.